The 31 T cell receptor beta chains below come from one sample, sequenced in a study of T-cell memory formation after mild COVID-19. TCRdb reanalysed the 5' RACE reads using MiXCR and keeps one entry per CDR3 protein. The sample consists of 300,000 to 350,000 distinct CDR3 sequences, approximately 14% of them appearing once. The sequenced sample consisted of PBMCs or a T cell subset sorted from them (not recorded which). Receptor source: a man between 18 and 29 years old who had mild COVID-19 (a few samples of this study predate the infection). Cell type and time point are not known.

This clonotype was seen many times. The rearrangement uses TRBV5-1 and TRBJ2-7; D perhaps matches TRBD1 (6 bases). V was trimmed by 5 bases and J by 3 bases, leaving 12 bases between them. Germline values: CDR1 SGHRS, CDR2 YFSETQ. The CDR3 extends over 13 amino acids. CDR3 loop: CASRPGQIYEQYF. DNA of the CDR3: TGCGCCAGCAGACCCGGACAGATCTACGAGCAGTACTTC.

The chain uses TRBV5-1 and TRBJ2-2; possible D gene TRBD2, 5 bases. Germline V gene data show CDR1 as SGHRS and CDR2 as YFSETQ. V was pared by 0 bases and J by 6 bases, with 12 bases between. The CDR3 spans 15 residues. The DNA for the CDR3 is TGCGCCAGCAGCTTGGCTTGGGAGACGGCCGGGGAGCTGTTTTTT. Protein sequence: CASSLAWETAGELFF.

The chain couples TRBV7-6 to TRBJ2-5; D is unclear. The CDR3 length is 16 residues. Germline V CDR1 and CDR2: SGHVS, FNYEAQ. V was trimmed by 0 bases and J by 3 bases, leaving 14 bases between them. CDR3: CASSLALRVGKETQYF. The DNA for the CDR3 is TGTGCCAGCAGCTTAGCGCTAAGGGTAGGAAAAGAGACCCAGTACTTC.

In its sample, this clonotype was seen a few times. The chain uses TRBV12-3 or TRBV12-4 and TRBJ2-3, with a tentative D call TRBD2 (5 bases). The germline V and J ends were trimmed by 2 bases and 6 bases, with 15 bases remaining between them. This CDR3 spans 15 amino acids. The chain's CDR3 is CASSLRETSGDTQYF. The CDR3, as DNA: TGTGCCAGCAGTTTACGTGAGACTTCGGGGGATACGCAGTATTTT.

This clonotype was detected a few times. The rearrangement joins TRBV7-2 to TRBJ2-3; D is ambiguous. V lost 2 bases to trimming and J lost 2 bases, with 8 bases between them. This CDR3 is built from 14 residues. Germline V gives CDR1 SGHTA, CDR2 FQGNSA. CDR3 in DNA: TGTGCCAGCAGCTTAATGGCCCACACAGATACGCAGTATTTT. This sequence encodes CASSLMAHTDTQYF. Combining the CDR3 with reference TRBV7-2 and TRBJ2-3 gives the whole variable domain GAGVSQSPSNKVTEKGKDVELRCDPISGHTALYWYRQSLGQGLEFLIYFQGNSAPDKSGLPSDRFSAERTGGSVSTLTIQRTQQEDSAVYLCASSLMAHTDTQYFGPGTRLTVL.

This clonotype has a count of ten or more. CDR3 sequence (DNA): TGTGCCATCAGTGAGTCACCGGGGCCCACTGAAGCTTTCTTT. As protein: CAISESPGPTEAFF. The chain uses TRBV10-3 and TRBJ1-1; D is possibly TRBD1 (5 bases). The V gene's germline CDR1 is ENHRY and CDR2 SYGVKD. CDR3 size: 14 residues. Trimming took 0 bases from V and 4 from J, leaving 9 bases between them.

In its sample, this clonotype was seen a few times. The gene calls are TRBV28 and TRBJ2-5, with a possible D match to TRBD2 (5 bases). V lost 5 bases to trimming and J lost 2 bases, with 12 bases between them. The CDR3 loop spans 14 amino acids. Germline CDR1 is MDHEN and CDR2 is SYDVKM. CDR3 residues: CASSDYSLQETQYF. CDR3 nucleotide sequence: TGTGCCAGCAGTGACTACTCGCTACAAGAGACCCAGTACTTC.

This clonotype was observed a handful of times. J is TRBJ1-2 and V is TRBV5-1; D possibly corresponds to TRBD1 (5 bases). This CDR3 is built from 15 residues. CDR1 and CDR2 from the germline V gene are SGHRS and YFSETQ. Trimming removed 1 base at V and 2 bases at J, with 12 bases between. The CDR3 protein is CASSLSGLPNYGYTF. As DNA, the CDR3 is TGCGCCAGCAGCTTGTCGGGGCTCCCCAACTATGGCTACACCTTC.

This clonotype turned up a few times. This chain links TRBV5-1 with TRBJ2-7, with 9 bases matching TRBD1. Germline lookup yields CDR1 SGHRS and CDR2 YFSETQ. V dropped 5 bases and J dropped 7; count of bases not matched to a gene: 7. There are 13 residues in the CDR3. The CDR3 spells CASRVQGAEEQYF. The CDR3, as DNA: TGCGCCAGCAGGGTACAGGGGGCGGAGGAGCAGTACTTC.

The chain recombines TRBV3-1 with TRBJ2-2, with D possibly called TRBD1 or TRBD2 (6 bases each). This CDR3 is built from 16 residues. From germline, CDR1 is LGHDT and CDR2 YNNKEL (reference sequence). The V end lost 4 bases, the J end lost 3 bases, and 15 bases lay between the germline ends. The CDR3 region is CASSRGAGVYTGELFF. Written as DNA, the CDR3 is TGTGCCAGCAGCCGCGGGGCAGGGGTGTACACCGGGGAGCTGTTTTTT.

The table lists this clonotype with many counts. This sequence joins TRBV7-6 and TRBJ2-5, with D uncertain. With 6 bases removed from V and 1 base from J, the gap between germline ends came to 18 bases. The CDR3 extends over 16 amino acids. The germline V gene has CDR1 SGHVS and CDR2 FNYEAQ. In nucleotides, the CDR3 is TGTGCCAGCAGTCATCAGGCAGGACCTCTCCAAGAGACCCAGTACTTC. Amino acid sequence: CASSHQAGPLQETQYF. The complete variable domain, with remaining parts taken from reference TRBV7-6 and TRBJ2-5, reads GAGVSQSPRYKVTKRGQDVALRCDPISGHVSLYWYRQALGQGPEFLTYFNYEAQQDKSGLPNDRFSAERPEGSISTLTIQRTEQRDSAMYRCASSHQAGPLQETQYFGPGTRLLVL.

The chain carries TRBV27 and TRBJ2-5; 9 bases align to TRBD1. This CDR3 is built from 12 residues. The germline gives CDR1 MNHEY, CDR2 SMNVEV (reference sequence). The J segment lost 7 bases and the V segment lost 10 bases, leaving 7 bases of the junction unmatched. In nucleotides, the CDR3 is TGTGCCATTGCTACGACAGGGGGGACCCAGTACTTC. Protein sequence: CAIATTGGTQYF.

V is TRBV12-3 or TRBV12-4 and J is TRBJ1-3; D is unresolved. The CDR3 extends over 13 amino acids. The V gene lost 11 bases and the J gene lost 0 bases, with 11 bases spanning the gap. CDR3 loop: CAFERSSGNTIYF. Here the CDR3 DNA reads TGTGCCTTCGAGCGGTCCTCTGGAAACACCATATATTTT.

The V call is TRBV7-2, the J call TRBJ2-1; 9 bases match TRBD2. Germline loops: CDR1 SGHTA, CDR2 FQGNSA. The CDR3 length is 16 residues. Losses at the gene ends were 1 base for V and 5 bases for J; bases not matched to a gene: 6. DNA of the CDR3: TGTGCCAGCAGCTTAGTGGGCGGGGGGGCGGACAATGAGCAGTTCTTC. Its protein product is CASSLVGGGADNEQFF.

The V gene is TRBV7-2, the J gene TRBJ2-1; 10 bases match TRBD1. Germline CDR1 SGHTA, CDR2 FQGNSA. The CDR3 consists of 15 residues. J lost 8 bases, V lost 0 bases, and 4 bases had no gene match. In nucleotides, the CDR3 is TGTGCCAGCAGCTTAGCGACAGGGGGCGTCGATGAGCAGTTCTTC. Protein product: CASSLATGGVDEQFF.

The V call is TRBV11-2, the J call TRBJ2-3; a weak D match, TRBD2 (6 bases). V lost 2 bases to trimming and J lost 6 bases, with 15 bases between them. Germline V gene sequence: CDR1 SGHAT, CDR2 FQNNGV. The CDR3 length is 15 residues. The CDR3 region has the DNA TGTGCCAGCAGCTTACGGGGACTGCGTAGCGATACGCAGTATTTT. It is translated as CASSLRGLRSDTQYF.

The chain employs TRBV7-3 and TRBJ2-1; perhaps TRBD2 as D (5 bases). The CDR3 is 14 residues long. Trimming removed 5 bases at V and 8 bases at J, with 16 bases between. Germline-derived CDR1 and CDR2 are SGHTA and FQGTGA. CDR3 nucleotide sequence: TGTGCCAGCAGCCCGGCGGGTGCGGTGGATGAGCAGTTCTTC. It codes for CASSPAGAVDEQFF. Looking up the rest from reference TRBV7-3 and TRBJ2-1 gives the full variable domain: GAGVSQTPSNKVTEKGKYVELRCDPISGHTALYWYRQSLGQGPEFLIYFQGTGAADDSGLPNDRFFAVRPEGSVSTLKIQRTERGDSAVYLCASSPAGAVDEQFFGPGTRLTVL.

The chain recombines TRBV27 with TRBJ1-5; D gene ambiguous. Trimming removed 3 bases at V and 0 bases at J, with 9 bases between. The CDR3 extends over 15 amino acids. In germline, CDR1 is MNHEY, CDR2 SMNVEV (reference sequence). The CDR3 here is CASSLAGNSNQPQHF. In DNA, the CDR3 is TGTGCCAGCAGTTTGGCGGGTAATAGCAATCAGCCCCAGCATTTT.

The chain combines TRBV7-2 with TRBJ2-7; D is possibly TRBD2 (5 bases). Germline CDR1 reads SGHTA; CDR2 reads FQGNSA. CDR3 length: 16 residues. Trimming removed 3 bases at V and 3 bases at J, with 18 bases between. The CDR3 DNA sequence: TGTGCCAGCAGCTTTGGCCGGAGCCGGGGAAACTACGAGCAGTACTTC. Translated: CASSFGRSRGNYEQYF.

This clonotype came up a few times. This chain joins TRBV5-5 and TRBJ2-1; no clear D. The V end lost 0 bases, the J end lost 4 bases, and 8 bases lay between the germline ends. Germline V gene sequence: CDR1 SGHKS, CDR2 YYEKEE (reference sequence). This CDR3 region has 14 residues. For the CDR3, the DNA is TGTGCCAGCAGCTTGGGCTTTAATTACAATGAGCAGTTCTTC. It encodes CASSLGFNYNEQFF. Using reference TRBV5-5 and TRBJ2-1 for the parts outside the CDR3, the full variable domain is DAGVTQSPTHLIKTRGQQVTLRCSPISGHKSVSWYQQVLGQGPQFIFQYYEKEERGRGNFPDRFSARQFPNYSSELNVNALLLGDSALYLCASSLGFNYNEQFFGPGTRLTVL.

This clonotype has a handful of counts. This rearrangement joins TRBV11-2 to TRBJ2-1, with TRBD1 identical over 9 bases. The V gene end was trimmed by 6 bases and the J gene end by 7 bases; junction bases not matched to a gene: 7. This CDR3 spans 14 amino acids. The germline CDR1 and CDR2 sequences are SGHAT and FQNNGV. CDR3 sequence: CASRSTTGGNEQFF. The CDR3 nucleotides are TGTGCCAGCAGATCGACGACAGGGGGGAATGAGCAGTTCTTC.

This clonotype has more than one count but fewer than ten. The genes are TRBV20-1 and TRBJ2-7; perhaps D is TRBD1 or TRBD2 (5 bases each). Germline CDR1 DFQATT, CDR2 SNEGSKA (reference sequence). V was trimmed by 1 base and J by 0 bases, leaving 7 bases between them. CDR3 length equals 13 residues. CDR3 DNA sequence: TGCAGTGCTAGAGGGGACCCCTCCTACGAGCAGTACGTC. It is translated as CSARGDPSYEQYV.

V and J are TRBV6-5 and TRBJ2-7; a weak D match, TRBD2 (5 bases). Trimming stripped 2 bases from V and 6 bases from J, with 11 bases between. The CDR3 is 13 amino acids. The germline gives CDR1 MNHEY, CDR2 SVGAGI. Here the CDR3 DNA reads TGTGCCAGCAGTTACCTGGAGGTCGGCGAGCAGTACTTC. Translating it yields CASSYLEVGEQYF.

This chain uses TRBV20-1 with TRBJ1-1, with a tentative D call TRBD1 (6 bases). The germline gives CDR1 DFQATT, CDR2 SNEGSKA (reference sequence). The CDR3 spans 15 residues. V was clipped by 6 bases and J by 1 base, with 18 bases between them. DNA for the CDR3: TGCAGTGCGAGGGGGGTGGTGGGGCGGAACACTGAAGCTTTCTTT. This codes for CSARGVVGRNTEAFF.

The V call is TRBV4-3, the J call TRBJ2-5; D is perhaps TRBD2 (5 bases). Germline CDR1 LGHNA, CDR2 YSLEER. V was clipped by 0 bases and J by 4 bases, with 9 bases between them. The CDR3 totals 14 residues. The CDR3 DNA reads TGCGCCAGCAGCCAAGAGTCACGGGGAGAGACCCAGTACTTC. This codes for CASSQESRGETQYF.

This clonotype was counted ten times or more. J is TRBJ1-2 and V is TRBV10-3; 9 bases are shared with TRBD1. V shed 10 bases and J 8 bases; nucleotides not matched to a gene: 14. Per germline, CDR1 ENHRY and CDR2 SYGVKD. The CDR3 has 14 amino acids. The CDR3 bases are TGTGCCACCGGGACCGGGACAGGGTATCAAGGCTACACCTTC. This translates into CATGTGTGYQGYTF.

This clonotype came up many times. This rearrangement joins TRBV12-3 or TRBV12-4 to TRBJ2-3, with no clear D. CDR3 length: 13 residues. V was trimmed by 5 bases and J by 4 bases, leaving 10 bases between them. For the CDR3, the DNA is TGTGCCAGCAGTGTCCTTCTCGCAGATACGCAGTATTTT. Encoded protein: CASSVLLADTQYF.

V gene TRBV5-8 combines with J gene TRBJ1-1, with D unclear. The V gene lost 6 bases and the J gene lost 7 bases, with 16 bases spanning the gap. This CDR3 contains 13 residues. Germline V gene sequence: CDR1 SGHTS, CDR2 YDEGEE. The CDR3 loop reads CASTRAWGGEAFF. In DNA, the CDR3 is TGTGCCAGCACCCGGGCCTGGGGAGGTGAAGCTTTCTTT.

The chain employs TRBV20-1 and TRBJ2-2, with D perhaps given as TRBD1 or TRBD2 (5 bases each). CDR1 DFQATT and CDR2 SNEGSKA come from the germline V gene (reference sequence). Trimming removed 6 bases at V and 5 bases at J, with 13 bases between. This CDR3 has 13 amino acids. The CDR3 DNA sequence: TGCAGTGCAACGGTTGGGGGAACCGGGGAGCTGTTTTTT. Residues: CSATVGGTGELFF.

The rearrangement joins TRBV6-1 to TRBJ1-5, with D hard to call. Germline CDR1 and CDR2: MNHNS and SASEGT. This CDR3 spans 15 amino acids. V lost 0 bases, J lost 4 bases, and 10 bases lay in between. CDR3 protein: CASSEATGMNQPQHF. For the CDR3, the DNA is TGTGCCAGCAGTGAAGCGACGGGGATGAATCAGCCCCAGCATTTT.

This chain uses TRBV4-2 with TRBJ1-6, with D unclear. Germline V gives CDR1 LGHNA, CDR2 YNFKEQ. The CDR3 has 16 amino acids. The V end lost 0 bases, the J end lost 10 bases, and 16 bases lay between the germline ends. The CDR3 sequence: CASSQDLSRFRSPLHF. The CDR3 coding sequence is TGTGCCAGCAGCCAAGATCTAAGCCGATTTAGGTCACCCCTCCACTTT.